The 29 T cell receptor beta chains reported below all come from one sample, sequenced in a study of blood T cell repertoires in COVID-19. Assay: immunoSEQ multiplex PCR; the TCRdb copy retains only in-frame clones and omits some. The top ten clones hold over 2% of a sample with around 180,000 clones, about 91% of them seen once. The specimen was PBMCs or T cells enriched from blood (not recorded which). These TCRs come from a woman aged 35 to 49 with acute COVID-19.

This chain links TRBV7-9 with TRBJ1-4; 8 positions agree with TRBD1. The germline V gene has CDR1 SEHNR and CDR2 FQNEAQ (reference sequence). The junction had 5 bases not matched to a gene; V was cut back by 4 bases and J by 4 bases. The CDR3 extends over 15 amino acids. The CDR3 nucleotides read TGTGCCAGCAGCTCCACAGGGGGACATAATGAAAAACTGTTTTTT. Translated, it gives CASSSTGGHNEKLFF.

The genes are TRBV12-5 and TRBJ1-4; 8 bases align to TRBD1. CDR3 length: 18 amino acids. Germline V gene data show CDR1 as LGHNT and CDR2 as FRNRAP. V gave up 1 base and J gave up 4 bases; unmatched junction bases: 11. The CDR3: CASGLARTGQIFNEKLFF. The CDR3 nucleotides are TGTGCTAGTGGTTTGGCTCGGACAGGGCAAATCTTTAATGAAAAACTGTTTTTT.

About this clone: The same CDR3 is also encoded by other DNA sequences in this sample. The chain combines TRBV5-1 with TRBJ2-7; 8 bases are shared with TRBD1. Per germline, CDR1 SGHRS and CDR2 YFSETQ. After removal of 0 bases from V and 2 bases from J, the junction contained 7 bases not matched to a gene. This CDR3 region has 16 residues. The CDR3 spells CASSLAPGTGTYEQYF. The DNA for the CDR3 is TGCGCCAGCAGCTTGGCGCCCGGGACAGGAACCTACGAGCAGTACTTC. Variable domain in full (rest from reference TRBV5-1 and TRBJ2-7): KAGVTQTPRYLIKTRGQQVTLSCSPISGHRSVSWYQQTPGQGLQFLFEYFSETQRNKGNFPGRFSGRQFSNSRSEMNVSTLELGDSALYLCASSLAPGTGTYEQYFGPGTRLTVT.

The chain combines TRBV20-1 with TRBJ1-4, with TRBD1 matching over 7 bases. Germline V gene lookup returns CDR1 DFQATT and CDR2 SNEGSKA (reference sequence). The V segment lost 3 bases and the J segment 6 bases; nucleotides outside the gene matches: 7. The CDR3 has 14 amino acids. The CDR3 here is CSASGQAGDEKLFF. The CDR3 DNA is TGCAGTGCTAGTGGACAGGCCGGGGATGAAAAACTGTTTTTT.

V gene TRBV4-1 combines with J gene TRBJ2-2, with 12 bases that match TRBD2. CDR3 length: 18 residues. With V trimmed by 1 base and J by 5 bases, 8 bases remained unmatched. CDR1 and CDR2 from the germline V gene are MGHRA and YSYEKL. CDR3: CASSQGWASGRVTGELFF. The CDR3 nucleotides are TGCGCCAGCAGCCAAGGGTGGGCTAGCGGGAGGGTAACCGGGGAGCTGTTTTTT.

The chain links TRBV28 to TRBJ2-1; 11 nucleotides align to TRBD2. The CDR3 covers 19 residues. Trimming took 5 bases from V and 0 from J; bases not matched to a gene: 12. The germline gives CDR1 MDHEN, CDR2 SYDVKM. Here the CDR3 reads CASSTRLAGLSGSYNEQFF. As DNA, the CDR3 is TGTGCCAGCAGTACCCGACTAGCGGGGTTATCGGGCTCCTACAATGAGCAGTTCTTC. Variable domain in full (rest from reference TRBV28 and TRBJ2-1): DVKVTQSSRYLVKRTGEKVFLECVQDMDHENMFWYRQDPGLGLRLIYFSYDVKMKEKGDIPEGYSVSREKKERFSLILESASTNQTSMYLCASSTRLAGLSGSYNEQFFGPGTRLTVL.

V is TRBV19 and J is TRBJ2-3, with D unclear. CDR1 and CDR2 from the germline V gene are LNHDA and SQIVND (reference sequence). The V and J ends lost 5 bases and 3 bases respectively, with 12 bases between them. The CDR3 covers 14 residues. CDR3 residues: CASSLSGFTDTQYF. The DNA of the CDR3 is TGTGCCAGTAGTCTCTCCGGGTTTACAGATACGCAGTATTTT.

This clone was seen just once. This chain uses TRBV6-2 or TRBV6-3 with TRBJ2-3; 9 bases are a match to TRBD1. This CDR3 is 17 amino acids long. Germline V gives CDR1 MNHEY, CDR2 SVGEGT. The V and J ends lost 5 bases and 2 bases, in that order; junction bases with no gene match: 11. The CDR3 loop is CASSIITGQGYTDTQYF. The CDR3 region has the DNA TGTGCCAGCAGTATTATCACGGGACAGGGATACACAGATACGCAGTATTTT.

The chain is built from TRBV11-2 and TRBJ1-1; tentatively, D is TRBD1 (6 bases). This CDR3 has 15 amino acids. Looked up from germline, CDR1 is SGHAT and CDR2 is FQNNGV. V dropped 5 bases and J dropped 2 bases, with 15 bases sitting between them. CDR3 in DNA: TGTGCCAGCAGCCCCTTGGTGACAGGAAACACTGAAGCTTTCTTT. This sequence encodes CASSPLVTGNTEAFF.

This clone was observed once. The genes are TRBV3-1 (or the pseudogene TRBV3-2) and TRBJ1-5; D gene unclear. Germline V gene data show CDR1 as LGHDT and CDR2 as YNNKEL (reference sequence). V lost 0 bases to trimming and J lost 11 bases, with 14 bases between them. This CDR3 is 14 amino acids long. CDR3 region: CASSQDITVQAQHF. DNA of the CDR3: TGTGCCAGCAGCCAAGATATAACGGTCCAGGCCCAGCATTTT.

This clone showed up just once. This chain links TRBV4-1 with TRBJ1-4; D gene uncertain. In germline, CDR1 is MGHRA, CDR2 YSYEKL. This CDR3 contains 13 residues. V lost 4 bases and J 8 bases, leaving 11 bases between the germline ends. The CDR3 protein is CASSLNRGEKLFF. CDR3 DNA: TGCGCCAGCAGCCTCAACCGAGGAGAAAAACTGTTTTTT.

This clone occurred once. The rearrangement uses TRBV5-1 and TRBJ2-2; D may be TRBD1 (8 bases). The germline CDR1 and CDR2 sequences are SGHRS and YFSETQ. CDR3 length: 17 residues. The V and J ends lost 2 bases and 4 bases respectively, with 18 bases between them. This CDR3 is CASSFPGQGGTTGELFF. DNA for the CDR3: TGCGCCAGCAGCTTTCCTGGACAGGGAGGGACCACCGGGGAGCTGTTTTTT.

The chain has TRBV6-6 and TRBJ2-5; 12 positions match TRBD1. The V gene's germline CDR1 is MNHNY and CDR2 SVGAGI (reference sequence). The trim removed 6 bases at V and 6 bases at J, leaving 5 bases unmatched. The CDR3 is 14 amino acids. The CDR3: CASSPGQGAQTQYF. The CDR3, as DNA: TGTGCCAGCAGCCCGGGACAGGGGGCGCAGACCCAGTACTTC.

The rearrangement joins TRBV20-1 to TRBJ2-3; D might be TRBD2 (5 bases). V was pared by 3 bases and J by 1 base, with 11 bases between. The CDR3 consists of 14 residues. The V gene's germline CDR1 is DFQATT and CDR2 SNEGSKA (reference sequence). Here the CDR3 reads CSASPGLGTDTQYF. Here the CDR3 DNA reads TGCAGTGCTAGTCCGGGATTAGGCACAGATACGCAGTATTTT.

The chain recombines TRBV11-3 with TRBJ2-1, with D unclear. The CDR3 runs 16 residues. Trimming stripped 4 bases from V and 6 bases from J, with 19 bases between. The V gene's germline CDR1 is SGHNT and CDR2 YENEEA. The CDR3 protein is CASSSRLAVPINEQFF. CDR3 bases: TGTGCCAGCAGCTCCCGCTTGGCGGTTCCCATCAATGAGCAGTTCTTC.

The CDR3 nucleotides read TGTGCCACCAGCAGACCAGGGGCCCCGAACACTGAAGCTTTCTTT. This translates into CATSRPGAPNTEAFF. The chain couples TRBV15 to TRBJ1-1; tentatively, D is TRBD1 (6 bases). The V gene lost 2 bases and the J gene lost 1 base, with 11 bases spanning the gap. Per germline, CDR1 LNHNV and CDR2 YYDKDF (reference sequence). The CDR3 totals 15 residues.

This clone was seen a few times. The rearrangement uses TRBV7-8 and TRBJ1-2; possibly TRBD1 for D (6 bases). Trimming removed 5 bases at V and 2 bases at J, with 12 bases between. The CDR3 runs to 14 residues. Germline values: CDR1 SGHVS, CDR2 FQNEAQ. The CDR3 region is CASSPTGVNYGYTF. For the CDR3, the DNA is TGTGCCAGCAGCCCGACAGGCGTGAACTATGGCTACACCTTC.

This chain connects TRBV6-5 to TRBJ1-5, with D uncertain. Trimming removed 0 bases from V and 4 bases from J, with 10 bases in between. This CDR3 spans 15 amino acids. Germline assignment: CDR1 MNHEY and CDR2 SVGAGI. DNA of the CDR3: TGTGCCAGCAGTTACTCGAACAGTGGGAATCAGCCCCAGCATTTT. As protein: CASSYSNSGNQPQHF.

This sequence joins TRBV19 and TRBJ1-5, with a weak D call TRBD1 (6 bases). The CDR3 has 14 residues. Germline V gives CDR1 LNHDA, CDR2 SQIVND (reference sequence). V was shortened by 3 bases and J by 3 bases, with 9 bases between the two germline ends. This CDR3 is CASSIWDTNQPQHF. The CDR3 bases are TGTGCCAGTAGTATCTGGGACACCAATCAGCCCCAGCATTTT.

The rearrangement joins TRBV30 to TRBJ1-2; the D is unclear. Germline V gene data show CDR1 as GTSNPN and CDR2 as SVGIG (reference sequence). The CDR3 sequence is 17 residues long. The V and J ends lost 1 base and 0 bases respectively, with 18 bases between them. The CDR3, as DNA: TGTGCCTGGAGTGCTGAACGGTCCGGTTTAGCTAACTATGGCTACACCTTC. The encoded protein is CAWSAERSGLANYGYTF.

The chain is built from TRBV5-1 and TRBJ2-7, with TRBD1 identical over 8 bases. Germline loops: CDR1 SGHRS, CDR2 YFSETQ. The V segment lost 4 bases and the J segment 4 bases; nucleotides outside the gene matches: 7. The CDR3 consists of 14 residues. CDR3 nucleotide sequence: TGCGCCAGCAGCCTACAGGGGGAGTTGTACGAGCAGTACTTC. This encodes CASSLQGELYEQYF.

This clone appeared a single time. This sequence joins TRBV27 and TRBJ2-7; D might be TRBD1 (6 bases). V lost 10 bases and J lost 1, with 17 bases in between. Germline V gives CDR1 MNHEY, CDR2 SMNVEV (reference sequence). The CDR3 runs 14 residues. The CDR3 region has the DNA TGTGCCACCTTATCCTCAGGGGAATCCTACGAGCAGTACTTC. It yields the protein CATLSSGESYEQYF.

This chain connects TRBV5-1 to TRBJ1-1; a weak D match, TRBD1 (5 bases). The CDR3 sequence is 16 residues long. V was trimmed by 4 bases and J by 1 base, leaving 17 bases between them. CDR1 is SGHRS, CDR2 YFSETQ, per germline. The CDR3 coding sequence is TGCGCCAGCAGCCCCCTATCGGGGGTGCCGAACACTGAAGCTTTCTTT. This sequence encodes CASSPLSGVPNTEAFF. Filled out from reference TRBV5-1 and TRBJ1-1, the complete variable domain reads KAGVTQTPRYLIKTRGQQVTLSCSPISGHRSVSWYQQTPGQGLQFLFEYFSETQRNKGNFPGRFSGRQFSNSRSEMNVSTLELGDSALYLCASSPLSGVPNTEAFFGQGTRLTVV.

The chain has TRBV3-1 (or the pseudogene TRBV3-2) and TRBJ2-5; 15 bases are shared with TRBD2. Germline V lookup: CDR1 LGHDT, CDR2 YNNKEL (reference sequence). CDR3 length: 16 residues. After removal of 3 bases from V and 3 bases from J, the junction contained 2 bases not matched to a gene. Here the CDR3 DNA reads TGTGCCAGCAGCCAGGGACTAGCGGGGGGTGAAGAGACCCAGTACTTC. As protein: CASSQGLAGGEETQYF.

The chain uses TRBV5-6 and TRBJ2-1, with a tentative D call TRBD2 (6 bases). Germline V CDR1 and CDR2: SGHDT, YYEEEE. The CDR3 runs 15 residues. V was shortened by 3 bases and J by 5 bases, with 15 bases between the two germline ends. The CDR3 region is CASSSLGTGNNEQFF. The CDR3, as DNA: TGTGCCAGCAGCTCCCTCGGGACTGGGAACAATGAGCAGTTCTTC.

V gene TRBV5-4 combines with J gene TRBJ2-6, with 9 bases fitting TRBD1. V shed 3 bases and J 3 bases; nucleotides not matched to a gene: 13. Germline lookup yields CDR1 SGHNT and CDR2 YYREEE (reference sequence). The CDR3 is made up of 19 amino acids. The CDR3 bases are TGTGCCAGCAGCTCGGCAGCCGGACAGGGGAGGTATGGGGCCAACGTCCTGACTTTC. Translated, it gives CASSSAAGQGRYGANVLTF.

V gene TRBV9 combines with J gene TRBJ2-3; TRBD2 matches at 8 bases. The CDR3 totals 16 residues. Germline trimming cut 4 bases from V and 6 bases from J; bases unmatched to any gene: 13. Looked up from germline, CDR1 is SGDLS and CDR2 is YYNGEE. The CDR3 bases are TGTGCCAGCAGCCCCTCGGGAGGGGGAGTCGGCGATACGCAGTATTTT. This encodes CASSPSGGGVGDTQYF.

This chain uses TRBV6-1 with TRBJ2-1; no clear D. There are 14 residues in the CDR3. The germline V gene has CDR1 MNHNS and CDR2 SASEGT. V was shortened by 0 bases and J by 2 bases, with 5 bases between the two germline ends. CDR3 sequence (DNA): TGTGCCAGCAGTGAAGCTGGCCCCTACAATGAGCAGTTCTTC. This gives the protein CASSEAGPYNEQFF.

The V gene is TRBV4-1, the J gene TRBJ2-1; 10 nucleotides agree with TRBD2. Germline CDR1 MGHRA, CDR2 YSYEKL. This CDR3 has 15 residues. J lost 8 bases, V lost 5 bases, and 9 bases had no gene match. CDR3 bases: TGCGCCAGCAGCGAATCTAGCGGGAGTTTCTATGAGCAGTTCTTC. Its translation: CASSESSGSFYEQFF.